These T cell receptor beta chains were read from a single sample in a study of blood T cell repertoires in COVID-19. Here immunoSEQ multiplex PCR was the method, and the copy in TCRdb shows in-frame clones only, minus some. The sample holds 150,000 to 200,000 clones; approximately 85% are singletons and the top ten take approximately 6.9%. The sequenced sample consisted of peripheral blood. These receptors all stem from a man aged 80 or over with COVID-19, enrolled during active disease. Both conserved end residues are part of each CDR3. D genes are given only for firm matches. Only some rows state a clone size, as once, few, many or a class for expanded clones.

>-|TRBV6-5|-|TRBJ2-7
TGTGCCTCTCGAGCGGAGGGACCGTCCTACGAGCAGTACTTC
CASRAEGPSYEQYF
>-|TRBV6-5|-|TRBJ2-7
TGTGCCAGCAGTTACGGAGGCACACCCTACGAGCAGTACTTC
CASSYGGTPYEQYF
>-|TRBV6-5|few|TRBJ1-2
TGTGCCAGCAGTCACAGATCGAGAGGCTACACCTTC
CASSHRSRGYTF
>TRBD1|TRBV5-1|-|TRBJ1-5
TGCGCCAGCAGCCCCGGGGCAGGGGGAAATCAGCCCCAGCATTTT
CASSPGAGGNQPQHF
>-|TRBV28|-|TRBJ1-2
TGTGCCAGCAGCCTTGAGGGGGCTAACTATGGCTACACCTTC
CASSLEGANYGYTF
>TRBD1|TRBV5-4|-|TRBJ1-3
TGTGCCAGCAGCCGGGACAGAAGCTTCTCTGGAAACACCATATATTTT
CASSRDRSFSGNTIYF
>TRBD1|TRBV29-1|-|TRBJ1-1
TGCAGCGTTGTGGACAGGGGCTTGAACACTGAAGCTTTCTTT
CSVVDRGLNTEAFF
>TRBD2|TRBV18|few|TRBJ2-5
TGTGCCAGCGCCGGGACTACCCAAGAGACCCAGTACTTC
CASAGTTQETQYF
>TRBD1|TRBV7-9|-|TRBJ1-1
TGTGCCAGCAGTCCACAAGGGGGCTCCATTAACACTGAAGCTTTCTTT
CASSPQGGSINTEAFF
>TRBD1|TRBV7-9|-|TRBJ1-2
TGTGCCAGCAGCTTAGGACAGGGGGTTTTTGGCTACACCTTC
CASSLGQGVFGYTF